The 21 T cell receptor beta chains given below trace back to one sample, sequenced in a study of Graves' ophthalmopathy and Graves' hyperthyroidism. The authors amplified TCR beta CDR3 regions, and they did so from RNA transcripts for repertoire sequencing. HTBI primers were used in a first-round RT-PCR, which preceded a second-round multiplex PCR. TCRdb called the multiplex PCR reads again in MiXCR, with one record for every CDR3 protein. This table holds about 620,000 distinct CDR3 sequences, approximately 21% found once. Sequencing was done on a sample of peripheral blood. Receptors originate from a woman in her late teens or twenties with stable Graves' hyperthyroidism. Some clones in this sample may be carry-over from other donors' samples.

This clonotype has at least ten counts. The gene calls are TRBV30 and TRBJ1-2; D remains unclear. Germline CDR1 reads GTSNPN; CDR2 reads SVGIG (reference sequence). The CDR3 runs 12 residues. V was shortened by 0 bases and J by 6 bases, with 8 bases between the two germline ends. The CDR3 loop reads CAWSVSWDGYTF. CDR3 nucleotides: TGTGCCTGGAGTGTTTCGTGGGATGGCTACACCTTC.

This clonotype was found many times. The rearrangement joins TRBV5-1 to TRBJ2-2, with 9 bases that match TRBD1. Germline loops: CDR1 SGHRS, CDR2 YFSETQ. This CDR3 is built from 16 residues. With 7 bases clipped from V and 6 bases from J, the junction kept 13 bases outside the gene matches. The CDR3 DNA follows: TGCGCCAGCCAAGACTCCGGACAGGGGCGAGCCGGGGAGCTGTTTTTT. Protein product: CASQDSGQGRAGELFF.

This clonotype was recorded at least ten times. The CDR3 DNA is TGTGCCAGCAGCTTTACAGGGACTGGCTACACCTTC. Its protein product is CASSFTGTGYTF. The rearrangement uses TRBV28 and TRBJ1-2, with D perhaps matching TRBD1 (6 bases). Germline CDR1 reads MDHEN; CDR2 reads SYDVKM. V lost 6 bases, J lost 7 bases, and 12 bases lay in between. This CDR3 is 12 amino acids long.

This clonotype was detected ten times or more. The chain employs TRBV4-1 and TRBJ2-7; D ambiguous. CDR3 length: 14 amino acids. Trimming shortened V by 2 bases and J by 6 bases, and 14 bases separated the two germline ends. Germline V CDR1 and CDR2: MGHRA, YSYEKL. For the CDR3, the DNA is TGCGCCAGCAGCCAAATTGATACAAAGGGCGAGCAGTACTTC. Translating gives CASSQIDTKGEQYF.

This clonotype has more than one count but fewer than ten. A read error may be the cause here, since a much bigger clone is one base away. The final CDR3 position lacks the conserved phenylalanine or tryptophan, pointing to a likely read error. The chain couples TRBV27 to TRBJ1-5; D remains ambiguous. Trimming cost V 3 bases and J 4 bases, with 7 bases left between them. Germline CDR1 is MNHEY and CDR2 is SMNVEV (reference sequence). The CDR3 runs to 13 residues. For the CDR3, the DNA is TGTGCCAGCAGTTTCGACGGAAATCAGCCCCAGCATGTT. The encoded protein is CASSFDGNQPQHV.

V is TRBV7-2 and J is TRBJ2-2; 7 positions agree with TRBD2. Germline V gene data show CDR1 as SGHTA and CDR2 as FQGNSA. V trimming: 2 bases; J trimming: 6 bases; junction bases outside the gene matches: 12. This CDR3 is 17 amino acids long. CDR3 protein: CASSLRGRNEGPGELFF. The CDR3 DNA is TGTGCCAGCAGCTTACGCGGGAGAAACGAGGGCCCCGGGGAGCTGTTTTTT.

This clonotype was found many times. The V gene is TRBV20-1, the J gene TRBJ2-4; 9 bases are shared with TRBD2. With V trimmed by 4 bases and J by 2 bases, 18 bases remained unmatched. The CDR3 is made up of 19 amino acids. The germline V gene has CDR1 DFQATT and CDR2 SNEGSKA (reference sequence). CDR3 DNA: TGCAGTGCTACCCAACCGTCTAGCGGGATCCCGTCGACCAAAAACATTCAGTACTTC. Amino acids: CSATQPSSGIPSTKNIQYF.

This clonotype showed up just a few times. A single base separates this from a much larger clone, so it may be a read error. The chain has TRBV28 and TRBJ1-5; D uncertain. The CDR3 consists of 14 residues. Germline CDR1 is MDHEN and CDR2 is SYDVKM. The CDR3, as DNA: TGTGCCTGCAGTTTACTTGGAGACTGGCAGCCCCAGCATTTT. It is translated as CACSLLGDWQPQHF.

This clonotype was counted ten times or more. The V gene is TRBV6-1, the J gene TRBJ1-1; possible D gene TRBD1, 6 bases. Germline-derived CDR1 and CDR2 are MNHNS and SASEGT. The CDR3 sequence is 13 residues long. V was clipped by 3 bases and J by 3 bases, with 8 bases between them. The CDR3 DNA is TGTGCCAGCAGTGATTACAGGGACACTGAAGCTTTCTTT. This encodes CASSDYRDTEAFF.

The J gene is TRBJ2-2, the V gene TRBV6-5, with D perhaps matching TRBD2 (5 bases). From germline, CDR1 is MNHEY and CDR2 SVGAGI. CDR3 size: 16 residues. The V end was cut by 0 bases, the J end by 6 bases, with 14 bases between. Here the CDR3 DNA reads TGTGCCAGCAGTTACTCGAGAGGGAAGGGTGCCGGGGAGCTGTTTTTT. This translates into CASSYSRGKGAGELFF.

This clonotype was counted many times. V and J are TRBV27 and TRBJ1-5, with a weak D call TRBD1 (5 bases). CDR3 length: 15 amino acids. Germline assignment: CDR1 MNHEY and CDR2 SMNVEV (reference sequence). V lost 1 base and J lost 5, with 12 bases in between. The CDR3 nucleotides are TGTGCCAGCAGTTTATATGGGGACCGGGATCAGCCCCAGCATTTT. This codes for CASSLYGDRDQPQHF.

Concerning this clonotype itself: No conserved phenylalanine or tryptophan is present at the end of the CDR3, so a read error is the likely explanation. The rearrangement joins TRBV7-2 to TRBJ2-7; 12 bases fit TRBD2. This CDR3 is 14 amino acids long. Germline V gives CDR1 SGHTA, CDR2 FQGNSA. The CDR3 protein is CASSWTSGDYEQYY. The CDR3, as DNA: TGCGCCAGCAGCTGGACTAGCGGGGACTACGAGCAGTACTAC.

This rearrangement joins TRBV28 to TRBJ2-5, with 10 bases fitting TRBD2. The V segment lost 6 bases and the J segment 3 bases; nucleotides outside the gene matches: 10. This CDR3 has 16 amino acids. Germline V gene lookup returns CDR1 MDHEN and CDR2 SYDVKM. CDR3 residues: CASSLTVGLAEETQYF. DNA of the CDR3: TGTGCCAGCAGCTTAACCGTCGGACTAGCGGAAGAGACCCAGTACTTC. The full variable domain, rest sourced from reference TRBV28 and TRBJ2-5, is DVKVTQSSRYLVKRTGEKVFLECVQDMDHENMFWYRQDPGLGLRLIYFSYDVKMKEKGDIPEGYSVSREKKERFSLILESASTNQTSMYLCASSLTVGLAEETQYFGPGTRLLVL.

This clonotype was recorded many times. The V call is TRBV6-5, the J call TRBJ1-6; tentative D call: TRBD1 (5 bases). The CDR3 is made up of 17 amino acids. V lost 0 bases and J 7 bases, leaving 16 bases between the germline ends. The germline V gene encodes CDR1 MNHEY and CDR2 SVGAGI. CDR3 region: CASSYSSWRGVNSPLHF. In DNA, the CDR3 is TGTGCCAGCAGTTACTCGAGTTGGAGGGGCGTGAATTCACCCCTCCACTTT.

This clonotype was observed many times. The CDR3 loop is CIAPTPLYEQYF. The CDR3 DNA reads TGCATAGCCCCGACTCCCCTTTACGAGCAGTACTTC. This sequence joins TRBV29-1 and TRBJ2-7; no clear D gene. Germline V lookup: CDR1 SQVTM, CDR2 ANQGSEA. The CDR3 has 12 amino acids.

This clonotype was counted ten times or more. The CDR3 reads CASSPHASGNVEQYF. CDR3 coding DNA: TGTGCCAGCAGCCCCCACGCTAGCGGGAATGTCGAGCAGTACTTC. The rearrangement joins TRBV7-3 to TRBJ2-7; TRBD2 aligns across 9 bases. The CDR3 extends over 15 amino acids. Trimming removed 5 bases from V and 6 bases from J; junction bases left unmatched: 11. Germline CDR1 SGHTA, CDR2 FQGTGA.

This chain uses TRBV27 with TRBJ2-2; D is ambiguous. V lost 6 bases and J 0 bases, leaving 11 bases between the germline ends. CDR1 and CDR2 from the germline V gene are MNHEY and SMNVEV (reference sequence). This CDR3 has 15 amino acids. The CDR3 sequence: CASRTTDANTGELFF. DNA for the CDR3: TGTGCCAGCAGGACGACTGACGCGAACACCGGGGAGCTGTTTTTT.

This clonotype has a count of ten or more. The rearrangement links TRBV12-3 or TRBV12-4 to TRBJ1-5; 7 nucleotides line up with TRBD1. The trim removed 6 bases at V and 1 base at J, leaving 12 bases unmatched. CDR3 length: 17 amino acids. CDR3 nucleotides: TGTGCCAGCAGGTCAAACCTCGGGACAGTGAGCAATCAGCCCCAGCATTTT. As protein: CASRSNLGTVSNQPQHF.

This clonotype was counted ten times or more. The rearrangement links TRBV6-1 to TRBJ1-1; D gene unclear. This CDR3 region has 12 residues. Trimming pared 4 bases from V and 5 bases from J, leaving 8 bases between. Germline CDR1 is MNHNS and CDR2 is SASEGT. The CDR3 DNA is TGTGCCAGCAGTGTCCGGTTGACTGAAGCTTTCTTT. It encodes CASSVRLTEAFF.

V and J are TRBV6-4 and TRBJ1-2; D gene uncertain. V was shortened by 3 bases and J by 7 bases, with 9 bases between the two germline ends. Germline values: CDR1 MRHNA, CDR2 SNTAGT. The CDR3 is made up of 12 amino acids. The CDR3 DNA reads TGTGCCAGCAGTGAAGCGCTTCGTGGCTACACCTTC. This gives the protein CASSEALRGYTF.

This clonotype occurred many times. This chain links TRBV19 with TRBJ1-2; the match to TRBD1 covers 7 bases. The CDR3 extends over 13 amino acids. The germline gives CDR1 LNHDA, CDR2 SQIVND (reference sequence). V trimming: 4 bases; J trimming: 7 bases; junction bases outside the gene matches: 6. The CDR3 nucleotides are TGTGCCAGTAGTAGACGGGACAGCACTGGCTACACCTTC. This gives the protein CASSRRDSTGYTF.